These T cell receptor beta chains were read from a single sample in a study of blood T cell repertoires in COVID-19. Sequencing was performed with immunoSEQ multiplex PCR; in TCRdb, only in-frame clones are kept and a portion is missing. The sample has more than 250,000 clones, roughly 90% seen once. Sample: PBMCs or T cells enriched from blood (not recorded which). Every receptor here comes from a woman aged 25 to 39 who had recovered from COVID-19. CDR3s include the opening cysteine and the closing phenylalanine or tryptophan. A clone size is listed for some rows: how often the clone was seen (once, few, many), or a class if it is expanded.

j_gene: TRBJ1-2
len: 15
v_gene: TRBV27
abundance: -
CDR3aa: CASSSSRDILFGYTF

j_gene: TRBJ1-1
len: 16
v_gene: TRBV5-4
abundance: -
CDR3aa: CASSLRTGNRNTEAFF

j_gene: TRBJ2-1
len: 16
v_gene: TRBV11-3
abundance: -
CDR3aa: CASSLGVTSGGNEQFF

j_gene: TRBJ1-5
len: 12
v_gene: TRBV15
abundance: few
CDR3aa: CATSKGDQPQHF

j_gene: TRBJ2-2
len: 12
v_gene: TRBV9
abundance: -
CDR3aa: CASSLAAGELFF

j_gene: TRBJ1-1
len: 14
v_gene: TRBV27
abundance: -
CDR3aa: CASYLQGARTEAFF

j_gene: TRBJ2-7
len: 17
v_gene: TRBV27
abundance: -
CDR3aa: CASSPYSRQGRSYEQYF

j_gene: TRBJ1-2
len: 16
v_gene: TRBV28
abundance: -
CDR3aa: CASSLKGQGFWYGYTF

j_gene: TRBJ1-2
len: 13
v_gene: TRBV7-9
abundance: -
CDR3aa: CASSLAGSWGYTF

j_gene: TRBJ2-3
len: 15
v_gene: TRBV24-1
abundance: -
CDR3aa: CATSGGREGGDTQYF

j_gene: TRBJ1-5
len: 14
v_gene: TRBV2
abundance: -
CDR3aa: CASSEQGNGKPQHF

j_gene: TRBJ1-6
len: 14
v_gene: TRBV28
abundance: -
CDR3aa: CASSSGQRYSPLHF

j_gene: TRBJ1-6
len: 14
v_gene: TRBV27
abundance: -
CDR3aa: CASSLGPWNSPLHF

j_gene: TRBJ1-6
len: 15
v_gene: TRBV4-3
abundance: few
CDR3aa: CASSQADSLNSPLHF

j_gene: TRBJ2-1
len: 14
v_gene: TRBV27
abundance: once
CDR3aa: CASSLQVGANEQFF

j_gene: TRBJ1-1
len: 15
v_gene: TRBV28
abundance: -
CDR3aa: CASRPLGRGSTEAFF

j_gene: TRBJ2-7
len: 15
v_gene: TRBV4-3
abundance: -
CDR3aa: CASSQQDRPSYEQYF

j_gene: TRBJ1-4
len: 13
v_gene: TRBV7-2
abundance: -
CDR3aa: CASSTSANEKLFF

j_gene: TRBJ1-5
len: 15
v_gene: TRBV6-2/TRBV6-3
abundance: -
CDR3aa: CASSPTTGSNQPQHF

j_gene: TRBJ1-1
len: 13
v_gene: TRBV6-6
abundance: -
CDR3aa: CASSQLSDRGAFF

j_gene: TRBJ2-1
len: 12
v_gene: TRBV28
abundance: -
CDR3aa: CASSGQGPYRFF

j_gene: TRBJ2-2
len: 17
v_gene: TRBV9
abundance: -
CDR3aa: CASSGSGREGYTGELFF

j_gene: TRBJ1-1
len: 14
v_gene: TRBV5-4
abundance: -
CDR3aa: CASSLRQKNTEAFF

j_gene: TRBJ1-4
len: 15
v_gene: TRBV2
abundance: -
CDR3aa: CASSQDRGRAEKLFF

j_gene: TRBJ1-5
len: 16
v_gene: TRBV7-2
abundance: once
CDR3aa: CASSSEGQHSNQPQHF

j_gene: TRBJ1-5
len: 14
v_gene: TRBV19
abundance: -
CDR3aa: CASSLAGGNQPQHF

j_gene: TRBJ1-5
len: 17
v_gene: TRBV7-9
abundance: -
CDR3aa: CASSLGVGDRANQPQHF

j_gene: TRBJ2-7
len: 14
v_gene: TRBV2
abundance: -
CDR3aa: CASRTGQGAREQYF

j_gene: TRBJ2-2
len: 15
v_gene: TRBV18
abundance: few
CDR3aa: CASSRSDRFTGELFF

j_gene: TRBJ1-1
len: 14
v_gene: TRBV5-5
abundance: -
CDR3aa: CASSNGQGGTEAFF

j_gene: TRBJ2-7
len: 13
v_gene: TRBV6-5
abundance: -
CDR3aa: CASSHGGTYEQYF

j_gene: TRBJ1-3
len: 13
v_gene: TRBV28
abundance: -
CDR3aa: CASTQASGNTIYF

j_gene: TRBJ2-5
len: 15
v_gene: TRBV28
abundance: -
CDR3aa: CASSLSTTVQETQYF

j_gene: TRBJ2-2
len: 13
v_gene: TRBV12-3/TRBV12-4
abundance: -
CDR3aa: CASSFSVTGELFF

j_gene: TRBJ2-1
len: 17
v_gene: TRBV7-9
abundance: -
CDR3aa: CASSSTLSGNSYNEQFF

j_gene: TRBJ2-7
len: 14
v_gene: TRBV11-2
abundance: -
CDR3aa: CASSLSGFGHEQYF

j_gene: TRBJ2-1
len: 14
v_gene: TRBV6-2/TRBV6-3
abundance: -
CDR3aa: CASSYSAGVRPQFF

j_gene: TRBJ2-1
len: 15
v_gene: TRBV9
abundance: -
CDR3aa: CASSVQQAAYNEQFF

j_gene: TRBJ2-6
len: 16
v_gene: TRBV5-4
abundance: -
CDR3aa: CASSYPTGLGANVLTF

j_gene: TRBJ2-6
len: 17
v_gene: TRBV28
abundance: once
CDR3aa: CASSRGTGGAGANVLTF

j_gene: TRBJ2-7
len: 15
v_gene: TRBV7-3
abundance: -
CDR3aa: CASSLNLAGPYEQYF

j_gene: TRBJ2-1
len: 13
v_gene: TRBV2
abundance: -
CDR3aa: CASSEEGYNEQFF

j_gene: TRBJ2-7
len: 14
v_gene: TRBV9
abundance: -
CDR3aa: CASSGRDISPEQYF

j_gene: TRBJ2-7
len: 16
v_gene: TRBV19
abundance: -
CDR3aa: CASSIERGQPIYEQYF

j_gene: TRBJ2-3
len: 18
v_gene: TRBV6-6
abundance: -
CDR3aa: CASSQSPVGRGGTDTQYF

j_gene: TRBJ1-2
len: 15
v_gene: TRBV18
abundance: -
CDR3aa: CASSPGAGGARGYTF

j_gene: TRBJ2-2
len: 16
v_gene: TRBV4-3
abundance: -
CDR3aa: CASSLQLGGGAGELFF

j_gene: TRBJ1-5
len: 13
v_gene: TRBV28
abundance: -
CDR3aa: CASRPQGKQPQHF

j_gene: TRBJ2-1
len: 14
v_gene: TRBV18
abundance: -
CDR3aa: CASSPARDSNEQFF

j_gene: TRBJ1-5
len: 15
v_gene: TRBV28
abundance: -
CDR3aa: CASIPGAPLGQPQHF

j_gene: TRBJ2-7
len: 14
v_gene: TRBV29-1
abundance: -
CDR3aa: CSVGIGTGLREQYF

j_gene: TRBJ2-7
len: 14
v_gene: TRBV5-6
abundance: -
CDR3aa: CASSLGQVPYEQYF

j_gene: TRBJ2-3
len: 11
v_gene: TRBV12-3/TRBV12-4
abundance: -
CDR3aa: CASSLGGAQYF

j_gene: TRBJ2-1
len: 11
v_gene: TRBV28
abundance: -
CDR3aa: CASSLTGEQFF

j_gene: TRBJ2-3
len: 16
v_gene: TRBV7-3
abundance: once
CDR3aa: CASSFIGGHRTDTQYF

j_gene: TRBJ2-7
len: 13
v_gene: TRBV3-1/TRBV3-2
abundance: -
CDR3aa: CASSPDRTYEQYF

j_gene: TRBJ1-2
len: 14
v_gene: TRBV28
abundance: -
CDR3aa: CASSPPGTGNGYTF

j_gene: TRBJ1-4
len: 14
v_gene: TRBV27
abundance: -
CDR3aa: CASSPRQGTRKLFF

j_gene: TRBJ1-4
len: 14
v_gene: TRBV21-1
abundance: -
CDR3aa: CASSLGTENEKLFF

j_gene: TRBJ1-2
len: 14
v_gene: TRBV3-1/TRBV3-2
abundance: -
CDR3aa: CASSPNQEAYGYTF